This TCR beta chain was sequenced during a study of blood T cells in healthy people across ages. Samples each yielded at least 5.5 micrograms of total RNA. General study points: Long-lived donors exceeded aged donors in naive CD4+ cells and diversity.

V dropped 7 bases and J dropped 4; count of bases not matched to a gene: 7. The germline gives CDR1 MNHEY, CDR2 SVGEGT. The CDR3 covers 15 residues. With a J-beta primer mix and a sample-barcoded 5' primer, a second PCR ran 7 to 11 cycles. TCRdb reprocessed the 5' RACE reads with MiXCR, giving one entry per CDR3 protein. The data show hundreds of thousands of distinct CDR3 sequences, 29% seen once. To note about this clonotype: The antigen is not known. It may be a read error: a sequence one base away is much more abundant.

This rearrangement joins TRBV6-2 or TRBV6-3 to TRBJ2-2; 9 bases fit TRBD1. The sequence was obtained from a woman older than 75 in good health. The material sequenced was blood. CDR3 loop: CASKPRTGVTGELFF. The CDR3 DNA sequence: TGTGCCAGCAAACCTCGGACAGGGGTCACCGGGGAGCTGTTTTTT.